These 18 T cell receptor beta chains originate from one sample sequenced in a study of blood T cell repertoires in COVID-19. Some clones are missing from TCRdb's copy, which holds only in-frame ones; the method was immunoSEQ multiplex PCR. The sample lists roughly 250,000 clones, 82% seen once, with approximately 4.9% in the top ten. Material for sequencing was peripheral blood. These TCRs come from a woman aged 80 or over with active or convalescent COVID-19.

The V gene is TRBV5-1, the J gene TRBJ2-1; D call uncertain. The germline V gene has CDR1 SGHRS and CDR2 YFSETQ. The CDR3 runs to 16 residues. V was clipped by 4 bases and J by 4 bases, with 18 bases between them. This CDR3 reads CASSPHIAANYNEQFF. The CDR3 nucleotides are TGCGCCAGCAGCCCACATATCGCAGCGAATTACAATGAGCAGTTCTTC.

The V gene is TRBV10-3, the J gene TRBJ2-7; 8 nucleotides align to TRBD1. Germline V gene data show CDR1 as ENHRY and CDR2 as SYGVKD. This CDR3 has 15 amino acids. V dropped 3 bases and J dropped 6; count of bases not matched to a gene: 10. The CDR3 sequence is CAISEGQGALGEQYF. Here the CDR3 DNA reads TGTGCCATCAGTGAAGGACAGGGTGCCTTGGGCGAGCAGTACTTC.

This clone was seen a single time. CDR3 amino acids: CASSLPVMNIQYF. DNA of the CDR3: TGTGCCAGCAGCTTACCGGTAATGAACATTCAGTACTTC. This chain connects TRBV7-9 to TRBJ2-4; D remains ambiguous. Germline-derived CDR1 and CDR2 are SEHNR and FQNEAQ (reference sequence). Deletions cut 2 bases from V and 7 bases from J, with 9 bases between. CDR3 size: 13 residues. Supplemented by reference TRBV7-9 and TRBJ2-4, the full variable domain reads DTGVSQNPRHKITKRGQNVTFRCDPISEHNRLYWYRQTLGQGPEFLTYFQNEAQLEKSRLLSDRFSAERPKGSFSTLEIQRTEQGDSAMYLCASSLPVMNIQYFGAGTRLSVL.

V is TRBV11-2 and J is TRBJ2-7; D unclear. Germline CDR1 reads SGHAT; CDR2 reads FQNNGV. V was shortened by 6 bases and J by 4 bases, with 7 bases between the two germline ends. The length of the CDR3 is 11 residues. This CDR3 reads CASSSVYEQYF. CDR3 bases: TGTGCCAGCAGTTCCGTTTACGAGCAGTACTTC.

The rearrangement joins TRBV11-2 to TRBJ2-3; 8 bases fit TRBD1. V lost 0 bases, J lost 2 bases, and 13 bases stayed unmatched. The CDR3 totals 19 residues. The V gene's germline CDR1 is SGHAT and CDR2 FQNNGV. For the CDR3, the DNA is TGTGCCAGCAGCTTAGAATTGTCCGCCGGGACAGGAGCCACAGATACGCAGTATTTT. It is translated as CASSLELSAGTGATDTQYF.

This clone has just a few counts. CDR3 sequence: CASSEAWDTSRTQYF. Written as DNA, the CDR3 is TGTGCCAGCAGTGAAGCGTGGGACACCAGCAGGACCCAGTACTTC. V is TRBV6-1 and J is TRBJ2-5, with D possibly matching TRBD1 (6 bases). Germline loops: CDR1 MNHNS, CDR2 SASEGT. Trimming stripped 0 bases from V and 7 bases from J, with 15 bases between. The CDR3 extends over 15 amino acids.

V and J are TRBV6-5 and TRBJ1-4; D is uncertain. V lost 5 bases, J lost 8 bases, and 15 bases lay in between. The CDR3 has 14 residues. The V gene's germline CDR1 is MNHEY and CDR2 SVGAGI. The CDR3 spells CASSRADPGEKLFF. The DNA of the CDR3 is TGTGCCAGCAGTCGAGCGGACCCTGGGGAAAAACTGTTTTTT.

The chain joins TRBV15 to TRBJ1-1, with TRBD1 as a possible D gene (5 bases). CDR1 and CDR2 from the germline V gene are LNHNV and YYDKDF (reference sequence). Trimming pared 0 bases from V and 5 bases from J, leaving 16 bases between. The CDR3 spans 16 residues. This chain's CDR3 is CATSRDRVRAGTEAFF. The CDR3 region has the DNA TGTGCCACCAGCAGAGATCGGGTCAGGGCGGGGACTGAAGCTTTCTTT.

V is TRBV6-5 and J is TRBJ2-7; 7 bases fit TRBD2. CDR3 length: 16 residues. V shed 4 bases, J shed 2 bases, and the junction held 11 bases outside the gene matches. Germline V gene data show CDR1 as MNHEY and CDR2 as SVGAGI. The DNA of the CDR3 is TGTGCCAGCAGTTGGGGGGGTTCTCGGGGTACCTACGAGCAGTACTTC. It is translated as CASSWGGSRGTYEQYF.

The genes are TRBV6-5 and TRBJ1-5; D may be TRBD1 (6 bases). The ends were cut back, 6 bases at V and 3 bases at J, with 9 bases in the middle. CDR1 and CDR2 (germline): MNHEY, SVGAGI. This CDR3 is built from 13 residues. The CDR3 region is CASRTGNNQPQHF. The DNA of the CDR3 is TGTGCCAGCAGAACAGGGAACAATCAGCCCCAGCATTTT.

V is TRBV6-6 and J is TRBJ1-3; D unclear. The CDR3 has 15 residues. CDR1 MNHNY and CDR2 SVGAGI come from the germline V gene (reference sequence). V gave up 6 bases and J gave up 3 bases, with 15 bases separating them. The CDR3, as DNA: TGTGCCAGCAGCTCCCAGTCGAGGAATGGAAACACCATATATTTT. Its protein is CASSSQSRNGNTIYF.

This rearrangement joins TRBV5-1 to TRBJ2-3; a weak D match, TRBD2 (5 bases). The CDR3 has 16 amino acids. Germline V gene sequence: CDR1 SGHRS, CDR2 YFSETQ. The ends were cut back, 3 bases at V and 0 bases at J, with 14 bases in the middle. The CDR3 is CASSSPLGTSTDTQYF. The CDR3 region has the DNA TGCGCCAGCAGCTCTCCACTAGGAACTAGCACAGATACGCAGTATTTT.

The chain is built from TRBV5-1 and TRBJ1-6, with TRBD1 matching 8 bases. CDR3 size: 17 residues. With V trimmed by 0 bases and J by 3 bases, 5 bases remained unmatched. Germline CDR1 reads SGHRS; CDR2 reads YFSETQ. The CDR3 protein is CASSLEDRGFYNSPLHF. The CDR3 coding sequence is TGCGCCAGCAGCTTGGAAGACAGGGGCTTCTATAATTCACCCCTCCACTTT.

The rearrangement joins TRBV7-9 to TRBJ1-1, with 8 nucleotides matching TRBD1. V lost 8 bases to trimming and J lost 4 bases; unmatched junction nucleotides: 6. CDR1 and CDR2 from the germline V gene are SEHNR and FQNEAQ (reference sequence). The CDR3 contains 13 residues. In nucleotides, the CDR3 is TGTGCCAGCCAGGGGGCGAGAGGCACTGAAGCTTTCTTT. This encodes CASQGARGTEAFF.

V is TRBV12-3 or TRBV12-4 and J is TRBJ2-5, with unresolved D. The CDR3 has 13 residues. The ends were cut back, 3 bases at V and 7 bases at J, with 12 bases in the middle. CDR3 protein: CASSFESPRTQYF. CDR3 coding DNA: TGTGCCAGCAGTTTTGAGAGCCCAAGGACCCAGTACTTC.

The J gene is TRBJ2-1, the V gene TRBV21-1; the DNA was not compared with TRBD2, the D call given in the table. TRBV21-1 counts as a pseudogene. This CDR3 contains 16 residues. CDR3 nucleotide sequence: TGTGCCAGCAGGGGGACTAGCGGGAGGATCGACAATGAGCAGTTCTTC. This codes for CASRGTSGRIDNEQFF.

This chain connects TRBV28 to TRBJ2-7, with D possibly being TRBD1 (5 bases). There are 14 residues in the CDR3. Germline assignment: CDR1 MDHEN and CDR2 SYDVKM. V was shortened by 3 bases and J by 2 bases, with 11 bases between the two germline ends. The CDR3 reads CASSFGAGPYEQYF. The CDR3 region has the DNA TGTGCCAGCAGTTTTGGGGCAGGGCCCTACGAGCAGTACTTC.

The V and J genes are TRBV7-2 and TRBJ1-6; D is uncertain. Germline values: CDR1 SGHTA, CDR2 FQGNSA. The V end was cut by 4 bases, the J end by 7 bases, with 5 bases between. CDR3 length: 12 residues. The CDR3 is CASSYLNSPLHF. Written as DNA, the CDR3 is TGTGCCAGCAGCTATTTAAATTCACCCCTCCACTTT.